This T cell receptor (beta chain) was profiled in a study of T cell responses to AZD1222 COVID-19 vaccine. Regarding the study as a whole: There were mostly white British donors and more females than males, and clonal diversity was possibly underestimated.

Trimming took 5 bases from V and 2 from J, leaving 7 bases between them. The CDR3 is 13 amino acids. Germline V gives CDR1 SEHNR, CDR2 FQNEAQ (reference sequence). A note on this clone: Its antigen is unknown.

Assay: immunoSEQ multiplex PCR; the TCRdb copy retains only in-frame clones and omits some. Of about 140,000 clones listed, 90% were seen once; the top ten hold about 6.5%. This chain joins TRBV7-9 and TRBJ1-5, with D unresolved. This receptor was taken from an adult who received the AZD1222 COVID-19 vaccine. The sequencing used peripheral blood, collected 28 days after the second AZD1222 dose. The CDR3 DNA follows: TGTGCCAGCAGCCTCACAGGCAATCAGCCCCAGCATTTT. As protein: CASSLTGNQPQHF.